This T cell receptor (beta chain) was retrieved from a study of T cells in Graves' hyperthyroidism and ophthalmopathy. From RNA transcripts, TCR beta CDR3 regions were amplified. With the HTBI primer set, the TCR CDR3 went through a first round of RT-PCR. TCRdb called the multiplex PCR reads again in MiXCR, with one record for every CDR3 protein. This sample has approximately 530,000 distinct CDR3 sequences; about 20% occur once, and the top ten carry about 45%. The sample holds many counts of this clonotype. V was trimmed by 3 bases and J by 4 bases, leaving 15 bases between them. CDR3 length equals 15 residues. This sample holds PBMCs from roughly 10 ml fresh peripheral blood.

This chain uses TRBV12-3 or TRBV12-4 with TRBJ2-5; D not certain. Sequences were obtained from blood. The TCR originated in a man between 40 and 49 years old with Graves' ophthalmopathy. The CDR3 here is CASSLRSTTAETQYF. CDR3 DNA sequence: TGTGCCAGCAGTTTGAGGTCAACGACCGCAGAGACCCAGTACTTC.